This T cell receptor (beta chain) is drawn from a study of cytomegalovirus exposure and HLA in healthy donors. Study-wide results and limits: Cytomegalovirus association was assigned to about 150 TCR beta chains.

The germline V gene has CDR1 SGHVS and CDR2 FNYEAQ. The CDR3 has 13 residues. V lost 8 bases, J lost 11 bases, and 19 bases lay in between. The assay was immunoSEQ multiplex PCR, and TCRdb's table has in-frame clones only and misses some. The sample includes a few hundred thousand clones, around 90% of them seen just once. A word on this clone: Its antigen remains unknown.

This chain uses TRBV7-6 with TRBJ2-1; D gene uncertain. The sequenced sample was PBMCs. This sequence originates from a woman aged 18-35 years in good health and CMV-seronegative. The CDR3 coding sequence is TGTGCCAGCCACCGAACCATAAACTCAAAGCAGTTCTTC. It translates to CASHRTINSKQFF.